This TCR beta chain was sequenced during a study of brain T cells in children with intractable seizures. V lost 4 bases and J lost 6; bases outside the gene matches: 6. The CDR3 is 15 residues long. Germline CDR1 MGHRA, CDR2 YSYEKL. The time point here: blood from clinic visit 5 months post-surgery; TSC patient then seizure free. Study-level points and caveats: Viral specificity was inferred only from CDR3 similarity; HCMV serostatus was unknown. Pre-surgery blood may have been undersampled, hiding some clones.

This clone has just one count. As yet, its antigen is unknown. Sequencing used immunoSEQ multiplex PCR; TCRdb keeps in-frame clones, though not all of them. The data show 340,000 or so clones, roughly 92% seen once. The receptor was derived from a boy in the first two years of life with tuberous sclerosis and intractable seizures. The chain uses TRBV4-1 and TRBJ2-5; 12 bases match TRBD2. The sequenced sample was peripheral blood, obtained about 5 months after surgery. The CDR3 DNA reads TGCGCCAGCAGCCGAGGACTAGCGGGGTTTAAGACCCAGTACTTC. Encoded protein: CASSRGLAGFKTQYF.